A selection of T cell receptor beta chains follows, all from one sample in a study of response to subunit inactivated influenza vaccine. In TCRdb, the RT-PCR reads were re-called with MiXCR into one record per CDR3 protein. The sample has approximately 500,000 distinct CDR3 sequences, around 13% seen once. The sample consisted of PBMCs from blood, taken 40 to 50 days after vaccination. All receptors derive from a man between 45 and 60 years old who received an inactivated influenza vaccine. Both conserved end residues are part of each CDR3. Each record gives: CDR3 protein, CDR3 DNA, clone size, D gene, J gene, V gene. The D gene is left open where the match is weak. A clone size is listed for some rows: how often the clone was seen (once, few, many), or a class if it is expanded.

CDR3: CSVGRGGPGELFF
DNA: TGCAGCGTTGGCCGGGGGGGCCCCGGGGAGCTGTTTTTT
size: few
D: TRBD2
J: TRBJ2-2
V: TRBV29-1

CDR3: CASSTSRQGSTEAFF
DNA: TGTGCCAGCAGCACCTCTCGACAGGGGTCGACTGAAGCTTTCTTT
size: -
D: TRBD1
J: TRBJ1-1
V: TRBV5-4

CDR3: CSAEGRRVGTDEQYF
DNA: TGCAGTGCAGAAGGACGACGGGTCGGAACCGACGAGCAGTACTTC
size: few
D: -
J: TRBJ2-7
V: TRBV20-1

CDR3: CAIISGANTEAFF
DNA: TGTGCCATCATCTCGGGCGCGAACACTGAAGCTTTCTTT
size: -
D: -
J: TRBJ1-1
V: TRBV10-3

CDR3: CASSRRDRTPSGEKLFF
DNA: TGTGCCAGTAGTAGACGAGATAGGACGCCGTCCGGGGAAAAACTGTTTTTT
size: -
D: -
J: TRBJ1-4
V: TRBV19

CDR3: CASSTGQVDYEQYF
DNA: TGCGCCAGCAGCACAGGACAGGTTGACTACGAGCAGTACTTC
size: -
D: TRBD1
J: TRBJ2-7
V: TRBV5-1

CDR3: CASSPAPKWGLGAYEQYF
DNA: TGTGCCAGCAGCCCAGCCCCTAAGTGGGGCCTTGGGGCCTACGAGCAGTACTTC
size: -
D: -
J: TRBJ2-7
V: TRBV4-2

CDR3: CSATPLPSYEQYF
DNA: TGCAGTGCTACCCCCCTCCCATCCTACGAGCAGTACTTC
size: -
D: -
J: TRBJ2-7
V: TRBV20-1

CDR3: CASSEYKGRPPDTGELFF
DNA: TGTGCCAGCAGTGAATATAAGGGGCGGCCACCGGACACCGGGGAGCTGTTTTTT
size: few
D: -
J: TRBJ2-2
V: TRBV25-1

CDR3: CASSQGQGGGELFF
DNA: TGTGCCAGCAGCCAGGGACAGGGGGGCGGGGAGCTGTTTTTT
size: -
D: TRBD1
J: TRBJ2-2
V: TRBV11-2

CDR3: CSAIGATNEKLFF
DNA: TGCAGTGCTATCGGTGCAACTAATGAAAAACTGTTTTTT
size: -
D: -
J: TRBJ1-4
V: TRBV20-1

CDR3: CASRTPSGRSGNEQFF
DNA: TGTGCCAGCAGAACCCCTAGCGGGAGGTCGGGCAATGAGCAGTTCTTC
size: few
D: TRBD2
J: TRBJ2-1
V: TRBV6-2/TRBV6-3

CDR3: CASSHSILASYNEQFF
DNA: TGTGCCAGCAGCCATTCGATACTAGCGTCTTACAATGAGCAGTTCTTC
size: -
D: TRBD2
J: TRBJ2-1
V: TRBV27

CDR3: CSAFTRDRGSTDTQYF
DNA: TGCAGTGCTTTTACCCGCGACAGGGGGAGCACAGATACGCAGTATTTT
size: few
D: TRBD1
J: TRBJ2-3
V: TRBV20-1

CDR3: CASSDLLAGGRHEQYF
DNA: TGTGCCAGCAGTGACCTACTAGCGGGAGGGCGCCACGAGCAGTACTTC
size: -
D: TRBD2
J: TRBJ2-7
V: TRBV6-2/TRBV6-3

CDR3: CATSRDRTSYEQYF
DNA: TGTGCCACCAGCAGGGACAGAACCTCCTACGAGCAGTACTTC
size: few
D: -
J: TRBJ2-7
V: TRBV15

CDR3: CASLPGLNTEAFF
DNA: TGTGCCAGCTTACCGGGACTCAACACTGAAGCTTTCTTT
size: -
D: -
J: TRBJ1-1
V: TRBV7-2

CDR3: CASSLAGNPDTQYF
DNA: TGCGCCAGCAGCTTGGCAGGGAACCCAGATACGCAGTATTTT
size: many
D: -
J: TRBJ2-3
V: TRBV5-1

CDR3: CSGGGNTGELFF
DNA: TGCAGCGGCGGGGGGAACACCGGGGAGCTGTTTTTT
size: many
D: TRBD2
J: TRBJ2-2
V: TRBV29-1

CDR3: CASSFDKGGTEAFF
DNA: TGTGCCAGCAGTTTTGATAAGGGTGGGACTGAAGCTTTCTTT
size: few
D: -
J: TRBJ1-1
V: TRBV6-5

CDR3: CASSLAMAGSISGELFF
DNA: TGTGCCAGCAGTCTAGCGATGGCCGGGTCCATATCCGGGGAGCTGTTTTTT
size: -
D: -
J: TRBJ2-2
V: TRBV28